This TCR beta chain was sequenced in a study of blood T cell repertoires in COVID-19. The wider study: Acute-phase and convalescent COVID-19 samples originated in the United States, Italy and Spain. Sample material is recorded as cDNA or gDNA derived from T cells, B-cell-depleted T cells, or PBMCs.

CDR3 length: 16 residues. V lost 0 bases and J 1 base, leaving 12 bases between the germline ends. Germline V gives CDR1 SGHRS, CDR2 YFSETQ. In the source study's methods: Estimated nucleated cell counts came from reference gene primer amplification. TCRdb keeps only in-frame clones here, not all; method: immunoSEQ multiplex PCR. The D gene and trimming were derived from the DNA, and the V and J assignments and clone size from that table. The table lists 120,000 to 150,000 clones, around 84% of them singletons. The chain carries TRBV5-1 and TRBJ2-3, with D perhaps TRBD1 (5 bases). This TCR was sampled from a woman aged 55-75 years with acute or convalescent COVID-19. The sample consisted of peripheral blood. CDR3 bases: TGCGCCAGCAGCTTGGGTTCCGCAGGGCGCACAGATACGCAGTATTTT. Protein sequence: CASSLGSAGRTDTQYF.